Below, one T cell receptor (beta chain) is given with its context. CDR3 length equals 12 residues. Germline lookup yields CDR1 SEHNR and CDR2 FQNEAQ (reference sequence). Trimming left V 8 bases short and J 1 base short, with 8 bases between. The record originates from a study of CD8+ T cells in alopecia areata. Sequencing templates came from extracted RNA that was reverse transcribed into cDNA. Clones were sequenced by immunoSEQ multiplex PCR, and TCRdb holds only the in-frame ones, with some missing. In the table there are 90,000 to 130,000 clones, 59% of which are singletons. This TCR was sampled from a human donor in good health. The sample consisted of CD8+ T cells sorted from blood. The gene calls are TRBV7-9 and TRBJ1-1; no definite D call. The CDR3 region has the DNA TGTGCCAGCCGACGGGGGAACACTGAAGCTTTCTTT. Protein sequence: CASRRGNTEAFF.